The next 28 T cell receptor beta chains were all read from a single sample in a study of T cell responses to AZD1222 COVID-19 vaccine (dated by TCRdb to the early 2020s). The meaning of the sample's time point label: baseline before first vaccination. The library was obtained by the immunoSEQ multiplex PCR assay. TCRdb mirrors the immuneACCESS table, restricted to in-frame sequences. Some clones are absent from its copies; in checked studies, under half trace to an unresolved V gene, and the reason for the others is unknown. The sample records about 150,000 clones, 92% of which are singletons. The ten largest account for roughly 1.5% of the sample. The sequences come from peripheral blood, collected on day 0 of AZD1222 vaccination. The receptors here all came from an adult in good health.

The CDR3 nucleotides read TGTGCCAGTAGCGGGACAGCTAATCAGCCCCAGCATTTT. Amino acids: CASSGTANQPQHF. The chain combines TRBV19 with TRBJ1-5; the match to TRBD1 covers 7 bases. Germline trimming cut 6 bases from V and 4 bases from J; bases unmatched to any gene: 3. Per the germline V gene, CDR1 is LNHDA and CDR2 is SQIVND (reference sequence). This CDR3 is built from 13 residues.

The chain couples TRBV7-9 to TRBJ1-1; D perhaps matches TRBD1 (5 bases). Germline V lookup: CDR1 SEHNR, CDR2 FQNEAQ (reference sequence). The CDR3 has 15 residues. Between the trimmed V and J ends, which lost 5 bases and 4 bases, there was a span of 17 bases. CDR3 nucleotide sequence: TGTGCCAGCAGCCCCCCAGCGACGGGGGGCACTGAAGCTTTCTTT. It is translated as CASSPPATGGTEAFF.

The rearrangement joins TRBV7-9 to TRBJ2-1, with TRBD2 matching over 13 bases. Trimming at V came to 4 bases and at J to 4 bases, leaving 4 bases not matched to a gene. This CDR3 spans 16 amino acids. Germline CDR1 is SEHNR and CDR2 is FQNEAQ (reference sequence). The CDR3 nucleotides read TGTGCCAGCAGCTCTACTAGCGGGAGGGCGTACAATGAGCAGTTCTTC. This sequence encodes CASSSTSGRAYNEQFF.

This rearrangement joins TRBV2 to TRBJ1-5; D unresolved. Trimming removed 1 base from V and 10 bases from J, with 14 bases in between. This CDR3 spans 14 amino acids. Germline assignment: CDR1 SNHLY and CDR2 FYNNEI. In DNA form, the CDR3 reads TGTGCCAGCAGTGAAGAGGCGGGAATCCATCCCCAGCATTTT. Protein product: CASSEEAGIHPQHF.

Details on this clone: One end of the junction varies from germline; a read error may be responsible. The CDR3 region has the DNA TGTGCCAGCAGTCCCACCTGGACACCTACCCCACCCTTC. Translated, it gives CASSPTWTPTPPF. This chain joins TRBV12-3 or TRBV12-4 and TRBJ1-2, with D tentatively TRBD1 (5 bases). The CDR3 runs 13 residues.

The V call is TRBV3-1 (or the pseudogene TRBV3-2), the J call TRBJ2-3; a possible D gene is TRBD2 (5 bases). The V and J ends lost 1 base and 0 bases respectively, with 14 bases between them. The germline gives CDR1 LGHDT, CDR2 YNNKEL (reference sequence). The CDR3 runs 17 residues. The CDR3 reads CASSQVLGDSSTDTQYF. Here the CDR3 DNA reads TGTGCCAGCAGCCAAGTGTTGGGAGACTCTAGCACAGATACGCAGTATTTT.

This clone has at least ten counts. The chain's CDR3 is CASSQGVGAWETQYF. CDR3 coding DNA: TGTGCCAGCAGCCAGGGGGTAGGGGCTTGGGAGACCCAGTACTTC. V is TRBV4-2 and J is TRBJ2-5, with D perhaps assigned TRBD1 or TRBD2 (5 bases each). The V end lost 3 bases, the J end lost 5 bases, and 16 bases lay between the germline ends. Germline CDR1 reads LGHNA; CDR2 reads YNFKEQ. This CDR3 region has 15 residues.

This clone was found a few times. The chain is built from TRBV4-1 and TRBJ1-2; possible D gene TRBD1, 6 bases. From germline, CDR1 is MGHRA and CDR2 YSYEKL. V was clipped by 0 bases and J by 4 bases, with 12 bases between them. This CDR3 has 15 amino acids. The CDR3 loop reads CASSQEWGLSYGYTF. The CDR3 nucleotides read TGCGCCAGCAGCCAAGAGTGGGGGCTGAGCTATGGCTACACCTTC.

This clone showed up just a few times. The gene calls are TRBV3-1 (or the pseudogene TRBV3-2) and TRBJ1-2; D not certain. V shed 0 bases and J shed 2 bases, with 7 bases lying between them. Germline values: CDR1 LGHDT, CDR2 YNNKEL (reference sequence). The CDR3 extends over 14 amino acids. As DNA, the CDR3 is TGTGCCAGCAGCCAAGAAGCCAGAAACTATGGCTACACCTTC. Translating it yields CASSQEARNYGYTF.

The chain is built from TRBV18 and TRBJ1-4, with 7 bases lining up with TRBD1. CDR1 is KGHSH, CDR2 LQKENI, per germline. V lost 4 bases to trimming and J lost 5 bases; unmatched junction nucleotides: 1. The CDR3 extends over 13 amino acids. CDR3 in amino acids: CASSLGQNEKLFF. For the CDR3, the DNA is TGTGCCAGCTCACTGGGACAGAATGAAAAACTGTTTTTT.

The V call is TRBV30, the J call TRBJ1-2; no firm D call. The CDR3 sequence is 13 residues long. The V end lost 5 bases, the J end lost 1 base, and 11 bases lay between the germline ends. The germline V gene encodes CDR1 GTSNPN and CDR2 SVGIG (reference sequence). The CDR3 region has the DNA TGTGCCTGGGACGACGGTGATAACTATGGCTACACCTTC. This codes for CAWDDGDNYGYTF. The variable domain in full, completed from reference TRBV30 and TRBJ1-2, reads SQTIHQWPATLVQPVGSPLSLECTVEGTSNPNLYWYRQAAGRGLQLLFYSVGIGQISSEVPQNLSASRPQDRQFILSSKKLLLSDSGFYLCAWDDGDNYGYTFGSGTRLTVV.

The chain couples TRBV4-1 to TRBJ1-3, with D unclear. The ends were cut back, 1 base at V and 0 bases at J, with 10 bases in the middle. CDR3 length equals 16 residues. Germline V gene lookup returns CDR1 MGHRA and CDR2 YSYEKL. CDR3 amino acids: CASSQVGRSSGNTIYF. CDR3 nucleotides: TGCGCCAGCAGCCAAGTAGGCCGGAGCTCTGGAAACACCATATATTTT.

The rearrangement uses TRBV29-1 and TRBJ2-6, with D unclear. The CDR3 extends over 13 amino acids. V was shortened by 3 bases and J by 2 bases, with 5 bases between the two germline ends. CDR1 SQVTM and CDR2 ANQGSEA come from the germline V gene. CDR3 DNA: TGCAGCGTTGACCACACTGGGGCCAACGTCCTGACTTTC. Encoded protein: CSVDHTGANVLTF.

A word on this clone: One end of the junction varies from germline; a read error may be responsible. V usage is TRBV7-7 and J usage is TRBJ2-2; 8 bases map to TRBD2. This CDR3 contains 15 residues. Germline CDR1 SSHAT, CDR2 FNYEAQ (reference sequence). The chain's CDR3 is CASTPPAGDTGELFF. The CDR3 coding sequence is TGTGCTAGCACCCCCCCAGCGGGGGATACCGGGGAGCTGTTTTTT.

This chain uses TRBV7-9 with TRBJ1-3; 7 bases agree with TRBD1. The CDR3 has 19 residues. Germline CDR1 and CDR2: SEHNR and FQNEAQ (reference sequence). V dropped 8 bases and J dropped 0; count of bases not matched to a gene: 19. This chain's CDR3 is CASVLKGQQPYRSGNTIYF. The CDR3 DNA reads as TGTGCCAGCGTGTTGAAGGGACAGCAGCCTTACCGCTCTGGAAACACCATATATTTT.

The V gene is TRBV5-1, the J gene TRBJ1-3; D gene ambiguous. V lost 3 bases, J lost 3 bases, and 16 bases lay in between. CDR1 and CDR2 from the germline V gene are SGHRS and YFSETQ. CDR3 length equals 16 residues. The CDR3 DNA reads TGCGCCAGCAGCTCGCACTATAAGGAATATGGAAACACCATATATTTT. Amino acid sequence: CASSSHYKEYGNTIYF.

The chain employs TRBV29-1 and TRBJ2-3; 8 bases are shared with TRBD2. Germline CDR1 is SQVTM and CDR2 is ANQGSEA. V lost 3 bases to trimming and J lost 2 bases; unmatched junction nucleotides: 4. The CDR3 totals 14 residues. CDR3 protein: CSVDLREVTDTQYF. The CDR3 nucleotides read TGCAGCGTTGATTTGCGGGAGGTCACAGATACGCAGTATTTT.

The chain combines TRBV21-1 with TRBJ1-2; the table calls TRBD1, which could not be checked here. TRBV21-1 is termed a pseudogene. CDR3 length: 15 residues. Written as DNA, the CDR3 is TGTGCCAGCAGCCCCCGGCAGGGGGTGACCTATGGCTACACCTTC. Encoded protein: CASSPRQGVTYGYTF.

This chain uses TRBV5-6 with TRBJ2-3, with TRBD2 identical over 11 bases. J was trimmed by 2 bases and V by 5 bases; bases with no gene match: 7. This CDR3 contains 16 residues. CDR1 and CDR2 (germline): SGHDT, YYEEEE. CDR3 DNA: TGTGCCAGCAGGAAACTAGCGGGGGTCTACACAGATACGCAGTATTTT. Translation gives CASRKLAGVYTDTQYF.

J is TRBJ1-6 and V is TRBV7-3; TRBD1 matches 7 bases. The CDR3 is 14 amino acids. V lost 5 bases and J lost 7; bases outside the gene matches: 5. Germline V gene sequence: CDR1 SGHTA, CDR2 FQGTGA. The CDR3 sequence: CASSPGTANSPLHF. CDR3 in DNA: TGTGCCAGCAGCCCCGGGACAGCCAATTCACCCCTCCACTTT.

This sequence joins TRBV7-8 and TRBJ1-2; 8 bases match TRBD1. V lost 2 bases, J lost 7 bases, and 12 bases stayed unmatched. The CDR3 runs 16 residues. Germline-derived CDR1 and CDR2 are SGHVS and FQNEAQ. CDR3 DNA sequence: TGTGCCAGCAGCTTAAGTCCCCAGGGGGCAGGGGGTGGCTACACCTTC. Its translation is CASSLSPQGAGGGYTF. Based on the CDR3 plus reference TRBV7-8 and TRBJ1-2, the full variable domain is GAGVSQSPRYKVAKRGQDVALRCDPISGHVSLFWYQQALGQGPEFLTYFQNEAQLDKSGLPSDRFFAERPEGSVSTLKIQRTQQEDSAVYLCASSLSPQGAGGGYTFGSGTRLTVV.

The chain is built from TRBV7-8 and TRBJ2-1, with 10 bases fitting TRBD2. V gave up 1 base and J gave up 2 bases; unmatched junction bases: 2. CDR3 length: 16 residues. Germline values: CDR1 SGHVS, CDR2 FQNEAQ. CDR3 in amino acids: CASSLELAGAYNEQFF. CDR3 sequence (DNA): TGTGCCAGCAGCTTAGAGCTAGCGGGAGCCTACAATGAGCAGTTCTTC.

Only one count was recorded for this clone. The chain recombines TRBV6-2 or TRBV6-3 with TRBJ1-3; D call uncertain. Germline CDR1 MNHEY, CDR2 SVGEGT. V dropped 2 bases and J dropped 0 bases, with 8 bases sitting between them. CDR3 length: 15 residues. The CDR3 loop is CASSYAASSGNTIYF. The CDR3 coding sequence is TGTGCCAGCAGTTACGCGGCGAGCTCTGGAAACACCATATATTTT.

V gene TRBV18 combines with J gene TRBJ2-7; D possibly corresponds to TRBD2 (6 bases). There are 14 residues in the CDR3. Per the germline V gene, CDR1 is KGHSH and CDR2 is LQKENI. Trimming took off 4 bases at V and 2 bases at J, with 12 bases between the two ends. The CDR3 here is CASSRGTDTYEQYF. CDR3 nucleotides: TGTGCCAGCTCACGGGGGACTGATACCTACGAGCAGTACTTC.

The chain has TRBV5-4 and TRBJ1-1; perhaps TRBD1 as D (6 bases). From germline, CDR1 is SGHNT and CDR2 YYREEE (reference sequence). Trimming left V 4 bases short and J 1 base short, with 17 bases between. This CDR3 region has 16 residues. CDR3 sequence reads: CASSAGQRLRNTEAFF. CDR3 sequence (DNA): TGTGCCAGCAGCGCCGGACAGCGACTTAGGAACACTGAAGCTTTCTTT.

CDR3 loop: CASSFRVRETQYF. The CDR3 DNA is TGTGCCAGCAGTTTTCGGGTCCGGGAGACCCAGTACTTC. V is TRBV12-3 or TRBV12-4 and J is TRBJ2-5; D remains ambiguous. V gave up 3 bases and J gave up 5 bases, with 10 bases separating them. The CDR3 runs 13 residues.

This chain uses TRBV5-6 with TRBJ2-1; perhaps D is TRBD1 or TRBD2 (5 bases each). This CDR3 region has 16 residues. V was pared by 0 bases and J by 2 bases, with 12 bases between. The germline V gene has CDR1 SGHDT and CDR2 YYEEEE. CDR3 loop: CASSLVGPKPYNEQFF. The CDR3 nucleotides are TGTGCCAGCAGCTTGGTGGGACCGAAGCCCTACAATGAGCAGTTCTTC. The whole variable domain, remainder taken from reference TRBV5-6 and TRBJ2-1, is DAGVTQSPTHLIKTRGQQVTLRCSPKSGHDTVSWYQQALGQGPQFIFQYYEEEERQRGNFPDRFSGHQFPNYSSELNVNALLLGDSALYLCASSLVGPKPYNEQFFGPGTRLTVL.

This rearrangement joins TRBV25-1 to TRBJ2-4, with a weak D call TRBD2 (5 bases). V lost 2 bases, J lost 0 bases, and 8 bases lay in between. The CDR3 spans 15 residues. Germline CDR1 is MGHDK and CDR2 is SYGVNS. CDR3 nucleotides: TGTGCCAGCAGTGAAACCGGACTAGCCAAAAACATTCAGTACTTC. Its translation is CASSETGLAKNIQYF.